Listed below are T cell receptor beta chains from one sample, sequenced in a study of blood T cell repertoires in COVID-19. Clones were read by immunoSEQ multiplex PCR, and TCRdb kept only the in-frame ones, dropping some. The repertoire holds about 93,000 clones, 89% seen once, with approximately 2% in the top ten. The sample comprised peripheral blood. The receptors here all came from a man over 45 with acute or convalescent COVID-19. Both conserved end residues are part of each CDR3.

J gene	V gene	CDR3 protein
TRBJ1-2	TRBV7-9	CASSSAPTSHYGYTF
TRBJ1-2	TRBV9	CASSPRGTTNYGYTF
TRBJ2-2	TRBV5-1	CASSSGGTGELFF
TRBJ1-3	TRBV11-2	CASSAGSYSGNTIYF
TRBJ1-6	TRBV9	CASSSGEASYNSPLHF
TRBJ2-1	TRBV5-1	CASSLDQAAGGTRIRYNEQFF
TRBJ1-3	TRBV2	CASSELWRSSGNTIYF
TRBJ2-2	TRBV30	CAWRTGSTGELFF
TRBJ2-1	TRBV5-1	CASSLAVVHEQFF
TRBJ2-2	TRBV19	CASSIQSQGAAELFF
TRBJ1-6	TRBV7-9	CASSLDSSPLHF
TRBJ1-6	TRBV5-6	CASSRWGGNSPLHF
TRBJ2-1	TRBV4-1	CASSLTPGTTYNEQFF
TRBJ2-1	TRBV5-1	CASRSGLAGDYNEQFF
TRBJ2-1	TRBV4-2	CASSQGTGRDEQFF
TRBJ2-3	TRBV19	CASSPDRGTDTQYF